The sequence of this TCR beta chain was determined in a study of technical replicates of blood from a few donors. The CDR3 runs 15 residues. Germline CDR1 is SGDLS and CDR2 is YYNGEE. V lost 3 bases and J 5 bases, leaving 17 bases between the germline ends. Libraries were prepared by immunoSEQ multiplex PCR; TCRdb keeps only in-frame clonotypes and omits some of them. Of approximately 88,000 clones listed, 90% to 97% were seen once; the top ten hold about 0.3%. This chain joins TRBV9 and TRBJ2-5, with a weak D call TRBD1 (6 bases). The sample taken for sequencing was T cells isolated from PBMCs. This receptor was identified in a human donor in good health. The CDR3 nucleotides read TGTGCCAGCAGCGCCCGGACAGTACCCCGGGAGACCCAGTACTTC. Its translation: CASSARTVPRETQYF.